The T cell receptor (beta chain) described here comes from a study of CD8+CD57+ T cells in acquired aplastic anemia. Patients sequenced had flow cytometry evidence of CD8+CD57+ cell expansion. TCR beta VDJ and CDR3 profiles were obtained from a genomic DNA template. MiXCR, applied by TCRdb to the reads, yields one record per CDR3 protein. The sample gives under 500,000 distinct CDR3 sequences, roughly 34% of which show up once; 0.7% to 1% is in the top ten. This clonotype came up a few times. The specimen was sorted CD4+, CD8+, or CD8+CD57+ T cells (not recorded which) from PBMCs. The TCR originated in a human donor with aplastic anemia.

CDR3 bases: TGTGCCAGCAGTTACCTCACAGGGCTGAACACTGAAGCTTTCTTT. Its protein is CASSYLTGLNTEAFF. The chain couples TRBV6-4 to TRBJ1-1; a possible D gene is TRBD1 (6 bases). Trimming removed 5 bases from V and 0 bases from J, with 13 bases in between. Germline V gene lookup returns CDR1 MRHNA and CDR2 SNTAGT. There are 15 residues in the CDR3.